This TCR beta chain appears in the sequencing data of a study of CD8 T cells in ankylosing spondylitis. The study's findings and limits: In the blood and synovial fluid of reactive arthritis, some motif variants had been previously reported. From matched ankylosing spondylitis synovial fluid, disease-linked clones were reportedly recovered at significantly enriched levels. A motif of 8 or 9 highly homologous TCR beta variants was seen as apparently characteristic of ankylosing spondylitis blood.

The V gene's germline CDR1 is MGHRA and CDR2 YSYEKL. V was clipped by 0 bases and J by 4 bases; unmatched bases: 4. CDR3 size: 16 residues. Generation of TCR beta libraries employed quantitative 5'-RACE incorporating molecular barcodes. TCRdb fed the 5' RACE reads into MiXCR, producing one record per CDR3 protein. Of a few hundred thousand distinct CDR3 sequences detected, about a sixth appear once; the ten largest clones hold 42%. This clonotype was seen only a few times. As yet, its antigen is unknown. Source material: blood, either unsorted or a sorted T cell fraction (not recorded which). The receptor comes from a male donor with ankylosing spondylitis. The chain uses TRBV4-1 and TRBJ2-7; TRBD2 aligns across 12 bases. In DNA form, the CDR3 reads TGCGCCAGCAGCCAAGAACTAGCGGGAGGTTCGTACGAGCAGTACTTC. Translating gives CASSQELAGGSYEQYF.